This passage covers 29 T cell receptor beta chains from one sample sequenced in a study of blood T cell repertoires in COVID-19. Clones were sequenced by immunoSEQ multiplex PCR, and TCRdb holds only the in-frame ones, with some missing. The sample comprises 170,000 or so clones, roughly 80% of which are singletons, and over 12% rests with the top ten. Sequencing used peripheral blood. These receptors were taken from a man between 18 and 29 years old with active or convalescent COVID-19.

The rearrangement uses TRBV11-2 and TRBJ2-1; a weak D match, TRBD1 (6 bases). The CDR3 is made up of 13 amino acids. The germline V gene encodes CDR1 SGHAT and CDR2 FQNNGV. V was clipped by 0 bases and J by 10 bases, with 10 bases between them. In DNA, the CDR3 is TGTGCCAGCAGCTTAGATCCAGGGGACGAGCAGTTCTTC. It encodes CASSLDPGDEQFF.

This chain links TRBV5-5 with TRBJ2-3, with D uncertain. The CDR3 extends over 14 amino acids. From germline, CDR1 is SGHKS and CDR2 YYEKEE (reference sequence). V was shortened by 10 bases and J by 3 bases, with 18 bases between the two germline ends. The CDR3 sequence is CASGPTERTDTQYF. The CDR3 region has the DNA TGTGCCTCCGGCCCGACGGAGAGAACAGATACGCAGTATTTT.

J is TRBJ1-3 and V is TRBV7-9; D not resolved. V lost 1 base and J lost 4, with 8 bases in between. Germline values: CDR1 SEHNR, CDR2 FQNEAQ (reference sequence). The CDR3 loop spans 14 amino acids. In DNA, the CDR3 is TGTGCCAGCAGCTTAGGGGCAGGAGGAAACACCATATATTTT. Encoded protein: CASSLGAGGNTIYF.

The V and J genes are TRBV27 and TRBJ1-1, with D maybe TRBD1 (5 bases). Germline V gene sequence: CDR1 MNHEY, CDR2 SMNVEV (reference sequence). The CDR3 runs to 15 residues. The V gene lost 6 bases and the J gene lost 0 bases, with 14 bases spanning the gap. The CDR3 DNA reads as TGTGCCAGCAGCCAAAGACAGTCGGTGAACACTGAAGCTTTCTTT. It is translated as CASSQRQSVNTEAFF.

This clone was observed many times. The chain uses TRBV6-1 and TRBJ2-3, with TRBD2 identical over 10 bases. V lost 0 bases to trimming and J lost 4 bases; unmatched junction nucleotides: 1. The CDR3 is made up of 15 amino acids. The V gene's germline CDR1 is MNHNS and CDR2 SASEGT. The CDR3 sequence is CASSEASGGPDTQYF. For the CDR3, the DNA is TGTGCCAGCAGTGAAGCTAGCGGGGGGCCAGATACGCAGTATTTT.

The chain uses TRBV2 and TRBJ1-2; D gene uncertain. CDR1 SNHLY and CDR2 FYNNEI come from the germline V gene. CDR3 length equals 14 residues. Trimming took 3 bases from V and 0 from J, leaving 8 bases between them. CDR3 residues: CASSELSANYGYTF. The DNA of the CDR3 is TGTGCCAGCAGTGAGCTGTCAGCTAACTATGGCTACACCTTC.

The chain employs TRBV7-2 and TRBJ1-6, with TRBD1 as a possible D gene (5 bases). Trimming stripped 1 base from V and 6 bases from J, with 13 bases between. CDR3 size: 16 residues. Germline V gives CDR1 SGHTA, CDR2 FQGNSA. The CDR3 region is CASSLVVGVANSPLHF. The CDR3 DNA reads as TGTGCCAGCAGCTTAGTTGTAGGGGTGGCTAATTCACCCCTCCACTTT.

This chain links TRBV6-5 with TRBJ2-5, with 10 bases lining up with TRBD1. CDR3 length: 15 amino acids. Germline CDR1 reads MNHEY; CDR2 reads SVGAGI. Trimming took 5 bases from V and 4 from J; bases not matched to a gene: 7. The CDR3 loop is CASSRDRGPTETQYF. DNA of the CDR3: TGTGCCAGCAGTAGGGACAGGGGCCCTACAGAGACCCAGTACTTC.

The gene calls are TRBV29-1 and TRBJ1-1; TRBD1 might be the D (6 bases). The V gene lost 4 bases and the J gene lost 1 base, with 10 bases spanning the gap. The CDR3 covers 13 residues. The germline CDR1 and CDR2 sequences are SQVTM and ANQGSEA. As DNA, the CDR3 is TGCAGCGTTGGGGGACACCAGAACACTGAAGCTTTCTTT. It yields the protein CSVGGHQNTEAFF.

V and J are TRBV5-1 and TRBJ1-1; a possible D gene is TRBD1 (6 bases). This CDR3 has 15 residues. CDR1 SGHRS and CDR2 YFSETQ come from the germline V gene. V lost 2 bases and J lost 0, with 11 bases in between. CDR3 nucleotides: TGCGCCAGCAGCTTCATCACAGGGTTGAACACTGAAGCTTTCTTT. Encoded protein: CASSFITGLNTEAFF.

In this sample, this clone turned up many times. V usage is TRBV20-1 and J usage is TRBJ1-5, with TRBD1 identical over 10 bases. With 3 bases clipped from V and 1 base from J, the junction kept 9 bases outside the gene matches. Looked up from germline, CDR1 is DFQATT and CDR2 is SNEGSKA (reference sequence). The CDR3 length is 17 residues. The CDR3 coding sequence is TGCAGTGCTAGTCAGGGGACAGGGGTGGGGAGCAATCAGCCCCAGCATTTT. Its protein is CSASQGTGVGSNQPQHF.

V gene TRBV7-9 combines with J gene TRBJ2-1; D is perhaps TRBD2 (6 bases). Trimming left V 2 bases short and J 11 bases short, with 16 bases between. The CDR3 is 14 residues long. CDR1 SEHNR and CDR2 FQNEAQ come from the germline V gene (reference sequence). CDR3 region: CASSLFEGAGKQFF. CDR3 sequence (DNA): TGTGCCAGCAGCTTATTCGAAGGGGCGGGAAAGCAGTTCTTC.

The chain links TRBV19 to TRBJ1-5; TRBD1 might be the D (5 bases). V lost 5 bases and J lost 2, with 13 bases in between. The CDR3 extends over 15 amino acids. Germline CDR1 and CDR2: LNHDA and SQIVND (reference sequence). The CDR3 DNA reads TGTGCCAGTAGTGCTGGGGCGGGACGCAATCAGCCCCAGCATTTT. It is translated as CASSAGAGRNQPQHF.

The genes are TRBV19 and TRBJ2-3; a weak D match, TRBD1 (5 bases). V was clipped by 9 bases and J by 2 bases, with 15 bases between them. CDR3 length: 14 amino acids. In germline, CDR1 is LNHDA, CDR2 SQIVND (reference sequence). The CDR3 is CASNQGWATDTQYF. Written as DNA, the CDR3 is TGTGCCAGCAATCAGGGATGGGCCACAGATACGCAGTATTTT.

The V and J genes are TRBV6-1 and TRBJ2-1; 10 nucleotides line up with TRBD2. This CDR3 contains 19 residues. Germline V lookup: CDR1 MNHNS, CDR2 SASEGT. V gave up 3 bases and J gave up 8 bases; unmatched junction bases: 19. CDR3 residues: CASSEGPYPLSGGAHEQFF. The CDR3 DNA reads as TGTGCCAGCAGTGAGGGCCCATATCCCCTCAGCGGGGGGGCTCATGAGCAGTTCTTC.

This clone was seen a handful of times. This chain joins TRBV25-1 and TRBJ2-7; 10 nucleotides match TRBD1. Germline loops: CDR1 MGHDK, CDR2 SYGVNS. After removal of 4 bases from V and 3 bases from J, the junction contained 6 bases not matched to a gene. This CDR3 spans 15 amino acids. The CDR3: CASSGGTGDIYEQYF. DNA of the CDR3: TGTGCCAGCAGTGGGGGGACAGGGGATATCTACGAGCAGTACTTC.

The chain recombines TRBV5-4 with TRBJ2-7, with 9 bases aligning to TRBD1. Trimming took 4 bases from V and 4 from J; bases not matched to a gene: 15. Germline V gene data show CDR1 as SGHNT and CDR2 as YYREEE (reference sequence). The CDR3 has 17 residues. The CDR3, as DNA: TGTGCCAGCAGCCAGAACCGTAACAGGGGGCTGGGGTACGAGCAGTACTTC. Protein: CASSQNRNRGLGYEQYF.

This chain links TRBV19 with TRBJ2-6, with D hard to call. Germline V gene lookup returns CDR1 LNHDA and CDR2 SQIVND (reference sequence). The CDR3 length is 17 residues. V shed 2 bases and J shed 0 bases, with 11 bases lying between them. CDR3 sequence: CASSIIPSHSGANVLTF. CDR3 nucleotide sequence: TGTGCCAGTAGTATAATCCCGAGCCACTCTGGGGCCAACGTCCTGACTTTC. Full variable domain (missing parts from reference TRBV19 and TRBJ2-6): DGGITQSPKYLFRKEGQNVTLSCEQNLNHDAMYWYRQDPGQGLRLIYYSQIVNDFQKGDIAEGYSVSREKKESFPLTVTSAQKNPTAFYLCASSIIPSHSGANVLTFGAGSRLTVL.

This chain uses TRBV27 with TRBJ1-5; weak D call: TRBD1 (5 bases). The CDR3 extends over 15 amino acids. The V end lost 7 bases, the J end lost 1 base, and 14 bases lay between the germline ends. The germline CDR1 and CDR2 sequences are MNHEY and SMNVEV (reference sequence). CDR3 DNA sequence: TGTGCCAGCACCGTTAGGAGGGGAAGCAATCAGCCCCAGCATTTT. As protein: CASTVRRGSNQPQHF.

The V call is TRBV4-1, the J call TRBJ2-6, with 9 bases lining up with TRBD2. Germline V gene data show CDR1 as MGHRA and CDR2 as YSYEKL. The V and J ends lost 2 bases and 0 bases, in that order; junction bases with no gene match: 11. CDR3 length equals 20 residues. CDR3 sequence: CASSQPLAGVFSSGANVLTF. The DNA of the CDR3 is TGCGCCAGCAGCCAACCTTTAGCGGGAGTATTCAGCTCTGGGGCCAACGTCCTGACTTTC.

Only a few counts were recorded for this clone. The genes are TRBV7-9 and TRBJ1-4; no reliable D call. CDR1 SEHNR and CDR2 FQNEAQ come from the germline V gene (reference sequence). The germline V and J ends were trimmed by 7 bases and 7 bases, with 16 bases remaining between them. CDR3 length equals 14 residues. As DNA, the CDR3 is TGTGCCAGCACCATGCGGAGCCAGACTGAAAAACTGTTTTTT. It codes for CASTMRSQTEKLFF.

The chain combines TRBV19 with TRBJ1-1; D possibly corresponds to TRBD1 (5 bases). V shed 5 bases and J shed 0 bases, with 13 bases lying between them. CDR1 and CDR2 from the germline V gene are LNHDA and SQIVND (reference sequence). The CDR3 contains 15 residues. The DNA of the CDR3 is TGTGCCAGTAGTTTAGGCGCAGGGTTGAACACTGAAGCTTTCTTT. Translated: CASSLGAGLNTEAFF.

The chain's CDR3 is CASSRSDGTAYNSPLHF. The CDR3 DNA reads as TGTGCCAGTAGTCGCAGTGATGGGACAGCCTATAATTCACCCCTCCACTTT. The chain recombines TRBV19 with TRBJ1-6, with TRBD1 matching over 7 bases. V lost 5 bases and J lost 2; bases outside the gene matches: 9. Germline V gene data show CDR1 as LNHDA and CDR2 as SQIVND (reference sequence). This CDR3 contains 17 residues.

This chain joins TRBV5-1 and TRBJ2-7, with TRBD1 identical over 7 bases. The germline CDR1 and CDR2 sequences are SGHRS and YFSETQ. Unmatched junction bases numbered 8, after V lost 0 bases and J lost 5 bases. The CDR3 has 15 amino acids. CDR3 in DNA: TGCGCCAGCAGCTTGGACAGGGGACGGAACGACGAGCAGTACTTC. Its protein product is CASSLDRGRNDEQYF.

This rearrangement joins TRBV11-1 to TRBJ2-1, with D possibly TRBD1 on 6 matching bases. The germline V and J ends were trimmed by 5 bases and 3 bases, with 14 bases remaining between them. The germline V gene has CDR1 SGHAT and CDR2 FQDESV (reference sequence). This CDR3 region has 15 residues. The CDR3 protein is CASSQQGRLYNEQFF. CDR3 in DNA: TGTGCCAGCAGCCAGCAGGGGCGCCTCTACAATGAGCAGTTCTTC.

The chain is built from TRBV5-1 and TRBJ2-1; 9 positions match TRBD2. Germline CDR1 SGHRS, CDR2 YFSETQ. V shed 0 bases and J 2 bases; nucleotides not matched to a gene: 9. There are 18 residues in the CDR3. CDR3 nucleotides: TGCGCCAGCAGCTTGGTGGTAGCGGGAGAGTTGACCTACAATGAGCAGTTCTTC. Translation gives CASSLVVAGELTYNEQFF. Using reference TRBV5-1 and TRBJ2-1 for the parts outside the CDR3, the full variable domain is KAGVTQTPRYLIKTRGQQVTLSCSPISGHRSVSWYQQTPGQGLQFLFEYFSETQRNKGNFPGRFSGRQFSNSRSEMNVSTLELGDSALYLCASSLVVAGELTYNEQFFGPGTRLTVL.

The V call is TRBV9, the J call TRBJ1-4; no firm D call. V lost 0 bases, J lost 7 bases, and 10 bases lay in between. The CDR3 consists of 14 residues. Germline V lookup: CDR1 SGDLS, CDR2 YYNGEE. The CDR3 coding sequence is TGTGCCAGCAGCGTAGCTCTAGGCGGTGAAAAACTGTTTTTT. Residues: CASSVALGGEKLFF. Using reference TRBV9 and TRBJ1-4 for the parts outside the CDR3, the full variable domain is DSGVTQTPKHLITATGQRVTLRCSPRSGDLSVYWYQQSLDQGLQFLIQYYNGEERAKGNILERFSAQQFPDLHSELNLSSLELGDSALYFCASSVALGGEKLFFGSGTQLSVL.

This chain uses TRBV7-9 with TRBJ2-3, with 8 bases matching TRBD2. With 8 bases clipped from V and 3 bases from J, the junction kept 7 bases outside the gene matches. In germline, CDR1 is SEHNR, CDR2 FQNEAQ (reference sequence). The CDR3 has 14 amino acids. CDR3: CASVAGGWTDTQYF. DNA for the CDR3: TGTGCCAGCGTTGCGGGAGGATGGACAGATACGCAGTATTTT.

Here the CDR3 reads CASSSLIGSGNTIYF. The CDR3 bases are TGTGCCAGCAGTTCTCTAATTGGCTCTGGAAACACCATATATTTT. The genes are TRBV2 and TRBJ1-3; D ambiguous. V was pared by 5 bases and J by 0 bases, with 11 bases between. Per germline, CDR1 SNHLY and CDR2 FYNNEI. CDR3 length: 15 residues.